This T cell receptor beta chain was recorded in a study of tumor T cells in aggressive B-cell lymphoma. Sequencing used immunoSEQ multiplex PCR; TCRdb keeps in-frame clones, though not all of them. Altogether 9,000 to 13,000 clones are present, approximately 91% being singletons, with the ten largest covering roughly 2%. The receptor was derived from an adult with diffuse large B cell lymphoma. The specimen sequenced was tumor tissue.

This chain's CDR3 is CASSLQSVEQFF. The CDR3 region has the DNA TGCGCCAGCAGCTTGCAGTCCGTTGAGCAGTTCTTC. V and J are TRBV5-1 and TRBJ2-1; no reliable D call. V was trimmed by 1 base and J by 9 bases, leaving 8 bases between them. CDR1 SGHRS and CDR2 YFSETQ come from the germline V gene. The CDR3 totals 12 residues. The entire variable domain, with the rest obtained from reference TRBV5-1 and TRBJ2-1, is as follows: KAGVTQTPRYLIKTRGQQVTLSCSPISGHRSVSWYQQTPGQGLQFLFEYFSETQRNKGNFPGRFSGRQFSNSRSEMNVSTLELGDSALYLCASSLQSVEQFFGPGTRLTVL.